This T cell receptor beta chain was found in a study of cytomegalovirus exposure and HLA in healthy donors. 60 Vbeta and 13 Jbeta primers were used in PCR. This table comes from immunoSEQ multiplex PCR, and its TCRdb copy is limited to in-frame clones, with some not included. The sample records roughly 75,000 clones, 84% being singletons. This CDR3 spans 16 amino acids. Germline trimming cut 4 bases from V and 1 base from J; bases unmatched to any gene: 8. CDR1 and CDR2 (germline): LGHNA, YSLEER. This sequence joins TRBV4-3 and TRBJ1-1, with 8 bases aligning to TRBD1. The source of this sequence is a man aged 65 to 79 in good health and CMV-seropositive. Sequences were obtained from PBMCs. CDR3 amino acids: CASSRSPGQENTEAFF. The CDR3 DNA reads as TGCGCCAGCAGCCGATCCCCGGGACAGGAGAACACTGAAGCTTTCTTT.